Each of the 13 T cell receptor beta chains below was sequenced from the same sample in a study of blood T cell repertoires in COVID-19. Measured with immunoSEQ multiplex PCR; TCRdb has only the in-frame clones, and not every one. Of over 130,000 clones listed, around 90% were seen once; the top ten hold 8% to 11%. Material: peripheral blood. The receptors here all came from a man between 60 and 75 years old with active or convalescent COVID-19.

The chain joins TRBV3-1 (or the pseudogene TRBV3-2) to TRBJ2-1, with TRBD2 matching 7 bases. Germline V gene sequence: CDR1 LGHDT, CDR2 YNNKEL (reference sequence). The length of the CDR3 is 16 residues. With 1 base clipped from V and 0 bases from J, the junction kept 3 bases outside the gene matches. This CDR3 is CASSQAGGSSYNEQFF. Here the CDR3 DNA reads TGTGCCAGCAGCCAAGCCGGCGGGAGCTCCTACAATGAGCAGTTCTTC.

The chain recombines TRBV29-1 with TRBJ1-1; D is unresolved. Looked up from germline, CDR1 is SQVTM and CDR2 is ANQGSEA. V was shortened by 4 bases and J by 4 bases, with 16 bases between the two germline ends. The CDR3 spans 14 residues. The CDR3 sequence: CSVVPGVTSTEAFF. The CDR3 DNA sequence: TGCAGCGTTGTTCCCGGGGTCACGAGCACTGAAGCTTTCTTT.

The chain links TRBV10-3 to TRBJ2-3; 16 bases fit TRBD2. CDR1 ENHRY and CDR2 SYGVKD come from the germline V gene. The CDR3 loop spans 18 amino acids. With 2 bases clipped from V and 7 bases from J, the junction kept 9 bases outside the gene matches. Written as DNA, the CDR3 is TGTGCCATCAGTGAGAGGGGACTAGCGGGAGGGCCCGCGCATACGCAGTATTTT. Protein product: CAISERGLAGGPAHTQYF.

This clone was seen only once. The chain has TRBV19 and TRBJ1-4, with D tentatively TRBD1 (6 bases). Between the trimmed V and J ends, which lost 6 bases and 4 bases, there was a span of 12 bases. The CDR3 totals 14 residues. Germline lookup yields CDR1 LNHDA and CDR2 SQIVND (reference sequence). DNA of the CDR3: TGTGCCAGTAGATACAGGGCCGGTAATGAAAAACTGTTTTTT. Translating it yields CASRYRAGNEKLFF.

The rearrangement joins TRBV11-3 to TRBJ2-7; the D gene is possibly TRBD1 (5 bases). The CDR3 contains 13 residues. CDR1 SGHNT and CDR2 YENEEA come from the germline V gene. V lost 5 bases, J lost 0 bases, and 8 bases lay in between. The CDR3 DNA sequence: TGTGCCAGCAGCCCAGGGCCCTCCTACGAGCAGTACTTC. This gives the protein CASSPGPSYEQYF.

This clone has a handful of counts. For the CDR3, the DNA is TGTGCCAGCAGCCGCCAGGACAGGGGTTATAATTCACCCCTCCACTTT. Amino acid sequence: CASSRQDRGYNSPLHF. The J gene is TRBJ1-6, the V gene TRBV3-1 (or the pseudogene TRBV3-2), with 9 nucleotides matching TRBD1. J was trimmed by 4 bases and V by 4 bases; bases with no gene match: 5. The CDR3 spans 16 residues. Per the germline V gene, CDR1 is LGHDT and CDR2 is YNNKEL (reference sequence).

The chain has TRBV28 and TRBJ1-3; 8 positions match TRBD1. V shed 7 bases, J shed 7 bases, and the junction held 9 bases outside the gene matches. Germline loops: CDR1 MDHEN, CDR2 SYDVKM. This CDR3 spans 14 amino acids. CDR3 amino acids: CASKEQGASNTIYF. In DNA form, the CDR3 reads TGTGCCAGCAAGGAGCAGGGGGCTAGTAACACCATATATTTT.

The chain combines TRBV5-8 with TRBJ1-5, with 7 positions matching TRBD1. Germline CDR1 is SGHTS and CDR2 is YDEGEE. V was pared by 2 bases and J by 6 bases, with 8 bases of the junction left unmatched. CDR3 length: 15 amino acids. CDR3 bases: TGTGCCAGCAGCTTCGTACCGGGACAGACTCAGCCCCAGCATTTT. Its translation is CASSFVPGQTQPQHF.

This chain connects TRBV5-1 to TRBJ2-4; possibly TRBD2 for D (5 bases). Trimming left V 2 bases short and J 2 bases short, with 14 bases between. Germline-derived CDR1 and CDR2 are SGHRS and YFSETQ. This CDR3 comprises 16 residues. This CDR3 is CASSFLAMGTKNIQYF. The CDR3, as DNA: TGCGCCAGCAGCTTTTTAGCGATGGGGACCAAAAACATTCAGTACTTC.

The chain joins TRBV15 to TRBJ1-6; TRBD1 aligns across 8 bases. The CDR3 extends over 15 amino acids. The V gene's germline CDR1 is LNHNV and CDR2 YYDKDF (reference sequence). The J segment lost 7 bases and the V segment lost 5 bases, leaving 7 bases of the junction unmatched. The CDR3, as DNA: TGTGCCACCAGCTTTTTAACAGGGGGGAATTCACCCCTCCACTTT. Protein sequence: CATSFLTGGNSPLHF. The complete variable domain, with remaining parts taken from reference TRBV15 and TRBJ1-6, reads DAMVIQNPRYQVTQFGKPVTLSCSQTLNHNVMYWYQQKSSQAPKLLFHYYDKDFNNEADTPDNFQSRRPNTSFCFLDIRSPGLGDTAMYLCATSFLTGGNSPLHFGNGTRLTVT.

The chain links TRBV15 to TRBJ1-4, with D uncertain. Germline CDR1 is LNHNV and CDR2 is YYDKDF (reference sequence). The CDR3 loop spans 14 amino acids. The V end lost 0 bases, the J end lost 10 bases, and 12 bases lay between the germline ends. CDR3 sequence (DNA): TGTGCCACCAGCAGAGAGGCGGGGTTAGGAAAACTGTTTTTT. Translating gives CATSREAGLGKLFF.

The CDR3 DNA sequence: TGTGCCAGCAGTGGACAGGAGACGGGATCCTACAATGAGCAGTTCTTC. Translating it yields CASSGQETGSYNEQFF. The J gene is TRBJ2-1, the V gene TRBV2; D may be TRBD1 (6 bases). The CDR3 totals 16 residues. Trimming removed 4 bases from V and 1 base from J, with 14 bases in between. Germline CDR1 SNHLY, CDR2 FYNNEI.

The chain recombines TRBV24-1 with TRBJ2-1, with 15 bases aligning to TRBD2. CDR1 is KGHDR, CDR2 SFDVKD, per germline. The CDR3 is 17 residues long. J gave up 10 bases and V 3 bases, and 9 bases lay outside the gene matches. The CDR3 DNA is TGTGCCACCAGTGATGGGTGGACTAGCGGGAGGGCCCAGGAGCAGTTCTTC. As protein: CATSDGWTSGRAQEQFF.